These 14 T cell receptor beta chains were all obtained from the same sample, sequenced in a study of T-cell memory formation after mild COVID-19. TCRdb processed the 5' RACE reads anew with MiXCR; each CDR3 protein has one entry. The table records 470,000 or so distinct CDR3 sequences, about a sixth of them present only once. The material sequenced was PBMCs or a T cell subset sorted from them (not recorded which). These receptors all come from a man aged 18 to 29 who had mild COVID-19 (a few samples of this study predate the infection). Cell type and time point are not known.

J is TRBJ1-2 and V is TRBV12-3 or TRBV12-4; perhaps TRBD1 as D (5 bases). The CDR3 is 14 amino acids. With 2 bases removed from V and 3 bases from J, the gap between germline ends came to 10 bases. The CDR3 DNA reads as TGTGCCAGCAGTTTACTCCAGGGTGACTATGGCTACACCTTC. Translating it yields CASSLLQGDYGYTF.

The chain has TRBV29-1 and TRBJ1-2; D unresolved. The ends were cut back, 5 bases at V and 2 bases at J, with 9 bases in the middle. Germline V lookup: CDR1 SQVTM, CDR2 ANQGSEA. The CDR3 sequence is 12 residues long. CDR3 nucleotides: TGCAGCGTTATGACGGTAAACTATGGCTACACCTTC. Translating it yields CSVMTVNYGYTF.

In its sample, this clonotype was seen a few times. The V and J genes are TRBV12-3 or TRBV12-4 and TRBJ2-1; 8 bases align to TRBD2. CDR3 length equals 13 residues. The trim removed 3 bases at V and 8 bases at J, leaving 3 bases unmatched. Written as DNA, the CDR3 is TGTGCCAGCAGTTTTGTAGCGGGGTATGAGCAGTTCTTC. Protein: CASSFVAGYEQFF.

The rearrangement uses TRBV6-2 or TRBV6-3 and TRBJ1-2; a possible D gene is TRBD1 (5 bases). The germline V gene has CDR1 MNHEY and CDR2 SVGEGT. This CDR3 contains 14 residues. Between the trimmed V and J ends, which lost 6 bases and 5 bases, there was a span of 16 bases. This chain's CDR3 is CASSPGTDQYGYTF. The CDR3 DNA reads TGTGCCAGCAGCCCTGGGACCGATCAATATGGCTACACCTTC.

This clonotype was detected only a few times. This CDR3 reads CATSRDYARRDTQYF. The CDR3 nucleotides are TGTGCCACCAGCAGAGATTATGCCAGGAGAGATACGCAGTATTTT. The J gene is TRBJ2-3, the V gene TRBV15, with no clear D. The CDR3 has 15 amino acids. With 0 bases removed from V and 5 bases from J, the gap between germline ends came to 12 bases. Germline V gives CDR1 LNHNV, CDR2 YYDKDF (reference sequence).

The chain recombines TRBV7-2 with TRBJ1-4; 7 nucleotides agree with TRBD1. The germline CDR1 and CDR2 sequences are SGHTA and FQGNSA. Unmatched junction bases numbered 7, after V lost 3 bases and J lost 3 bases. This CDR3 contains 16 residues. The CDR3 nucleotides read TGTGCCAGCAGCTTGGACCCTGGGACAGCTAATGAAAAACTGTTTTTT. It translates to CASSLDPGTANEKLFF.

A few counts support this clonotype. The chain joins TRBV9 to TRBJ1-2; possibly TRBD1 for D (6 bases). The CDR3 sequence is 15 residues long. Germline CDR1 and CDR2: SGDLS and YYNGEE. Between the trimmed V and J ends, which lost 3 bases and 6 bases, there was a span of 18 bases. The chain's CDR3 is CASSEKASRGHGYTF. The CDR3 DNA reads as TGTGCCAGCAGCGAAAAGGCATCGCGGGGGCATGGCTACACCTTC.

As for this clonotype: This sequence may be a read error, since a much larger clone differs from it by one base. Written as DNA, the CDR3 is TGTGCCAGCGAGACAGTGAGCACAGATACGCAGTATTTT. Translating gives CASETVSTDTQYF. V usage is TRBV6-2 or TRBV6-3 and J usage is TRBJ2-3; the D gene is possibly TRBD1 (5 bases). This CDR3 is 13 amino acids long. Trimming took off 8 bases at V and 0 bases at J, with 9 bases between the two ends. Germline-derived CDR1 and CDR2 are MNHEY and SVGEGT.

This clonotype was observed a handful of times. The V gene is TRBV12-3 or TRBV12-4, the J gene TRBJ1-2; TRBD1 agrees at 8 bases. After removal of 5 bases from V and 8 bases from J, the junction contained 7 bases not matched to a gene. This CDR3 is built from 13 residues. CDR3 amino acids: CASSPTGEQGYTF. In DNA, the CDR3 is TGTGCCAGCAGTCCGACAGGGGAGCAGGGCTACACCTTC.

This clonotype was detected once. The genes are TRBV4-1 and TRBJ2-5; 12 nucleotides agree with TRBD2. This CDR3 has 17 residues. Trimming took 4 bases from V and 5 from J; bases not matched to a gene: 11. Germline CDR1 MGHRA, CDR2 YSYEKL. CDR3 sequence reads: CASSPILAGGPGETQYF. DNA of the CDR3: TGCGCCAGCAGCCCCATTCTAGCGGGGGGGCCTGGGGAGACCCAGTACTTC.

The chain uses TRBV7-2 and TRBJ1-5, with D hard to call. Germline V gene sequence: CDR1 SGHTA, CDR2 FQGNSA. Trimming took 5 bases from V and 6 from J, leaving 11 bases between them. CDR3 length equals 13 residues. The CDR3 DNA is TGTGCCAGCAGCCCCGATTGGGGTCAGCCCCAGCATTTT. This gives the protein CASSPDWGQPQHF. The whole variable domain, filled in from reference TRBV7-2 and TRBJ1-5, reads GAGVSQSPSNKVTEKGKDVELRCDPISGHTALYWYRQSLGQGLEFLIYFQGNSAPDKSGLPSDRFSAERTGGSVSTLTIQRTQQEDSAVYLCASSPDWGQPQHFGDGTRLSIL.

CDR3 in amino acids: CSVPGPLEETQYF. The CDR3 nucleotides are TGCAGCGTCCCGGGCCCCTTGGAAGAGACCCAGTACTTC. The chain has TRBV29-1 and TRBJ2-5; unclear D gene. The CDR3 is 13 residues long. Germline CDR1 reads SQVTM; CDR2 reads ANQGSEA. The V gene lost 6 bases and the J gene lost 3 bases, with 14 bases spanning the gap.

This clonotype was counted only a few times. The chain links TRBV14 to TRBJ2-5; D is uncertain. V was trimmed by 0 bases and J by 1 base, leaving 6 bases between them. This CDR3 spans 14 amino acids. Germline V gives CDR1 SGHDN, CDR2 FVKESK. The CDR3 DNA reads TGTGCCAGCAGCCAAGAAGATAGCCAAGAGACCCAGTACTTC. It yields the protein CASSQEDSQETQYF.

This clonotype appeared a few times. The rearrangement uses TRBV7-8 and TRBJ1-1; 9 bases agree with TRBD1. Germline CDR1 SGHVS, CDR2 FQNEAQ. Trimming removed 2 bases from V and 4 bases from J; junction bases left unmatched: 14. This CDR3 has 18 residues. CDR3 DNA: TGTGCCAGCAGCTTACGCCGCGGGAGACAGGGGGAAGGCACTGAAGCTTTCTTT. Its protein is CASSLRRGRQGEGTEAFF.